This entry concerns a single T cell receptor beta chain. The final CDR3 position lacks the conserved phenylalanine or tryptophan, pointing to a likely read error. These data originate in a study of tumor-infiltrating lymphocytes in primary liver carcinoma. Reverse transcription of around 500 ng total RNA with a constant-region primer produced TCR beta cDNA. ARM-PCR, slightly modified, supplied the TCR beta libraries through three nested multiplex PCR rounds. TRBV1-TRBV30 forward primers and a C-beta reverse primer were used in the first two PCR rounds, which each ran for approximately 11 cycles. One entry per CDR3 protein, called by TCRdb with MiXCR from the multiplex PCR reads. The sample lists approximately 40,000 distinct CDR3 sequences; roughly four fifths were seen once. The V end lost 4 bases, the J end lost 1 base, and 14 bases lay between the germline ends. The CDR3 extends over 15 amino acids. The germline V gene has CDR1 SGHAT and CDR2 FQDESV (reference sequence).

Both RNA and DNA were isolated together from about 19-30 mg of bulk tissue that had not been sorted. The V call is TRBV11-1, the J call TRBJ2-7; D is possibly TRBD2 (6 bases). The clonotype originates from a man in his forties with primary liver carcinoma and hepatitis B virus infection. Sequences were obtained from liver tumor tissue from sampling region 4. Documented subset: tumor region T4, right-lateral pole. CDR3 DNA sequence: TGTGCCAGCAGCTCATCCTGGGACTCATCCTACGAGCAGTACTTG. Its translation: CASSSSWDSSYEQYL.